The rows below give T cell receptor beta chains drawn from one sample of a study of blood T cell repertoires in COVID-19. Repertoires were generated with immunoSEQ multiplex PCR, while TCRdb's copy carries only in-frame clones and drops some. The repertoire holds 150,000 to 200,000 clones, with about 89% as singletons. Material for sequencing was PBMCs or T cells enriched from blood (not recorded which). The source of these receptors is a woman younger than 30 who had recovered from COVID-19. Each CDR3 is given with its conserved first and last residue. D genes are given only for firm matches. Expanded clones get a size class; other rows say once, few or many, or leave the size out.

clone_size,v_call,d_call,j_call,cdr3_aa,cdr3_nt
.,TRBV7-9,.,TRBJ2-1,CASSPVDSYNEQFF,TGTGCCAGCAGCCCGGTTGACAGCTACAATGAGCAGTTCTTC
.,TRBV15,TRBD2,TRBJ2-1,CATSRGTSGSKHEQFF,TGTGCCACCAGCAGAGGTACTAGCGGGAGTAAACATGAGCAGTTCTTC
.,TRBV4-1,TRBD1,TRBJ2-2,CASSLPRQGPNTGELFF,TGCGCCAGCAGCCTTCCCCGACAGGGACCTAACACCGGGGAGCTGTTTTTT
.,TRBV29-1,.,TRBJ2-7,CSVRGSHPSYEQYF,TGCAGCGTTAGAGGGAGTCACCCCTCCTACGAGCAGTACTTC
.,TRBV19,TRBD1,TRBJ1-4,CASGGQGGEKLFF,TGTGCCAGTGGCGGACAGGGTGGTGAAAAACTGTTTTTT
.,TRBV27,.,TRBJ2-5,CASSFQETQYF,TGTGCCAGCAGTTTTCAGGAGACCCAGTACTTC
once,TRBV11-3,.,TRBJ2-3,CASSLDGNRRAPDTQYF,TGTGCCAGCAGCTTAGACGGGAATCGGAGGGCCCCAGATACGCAGTATTTT
.,TRBV5-4,TRBD2,TRBJ2-7,CASSFMGRDSYEQYF,TGTGCCAGCAGCTTTATGGGGAGGGACTCCTACGAGCAGTACTTC
.,TRBV3-1/TRBV3-2,.,TRBJ1-2,CASSPSNVYGYTF,TGTGCCAGCAGCCCCAGTAACGTCTATGGCTACACCTTC
.,TRBV2,.,TRBJ2-7,CASSESEGSGYSYEQYF,TGTGCCAGCAGTGAATCGGAGGGGAGCGGATACTCCTACGAGCAGTACTTC
.,TRBV19,TRBD1,TRBJ2-5,CASRQTGARETQYF,TGTGCCAGTAGGCAGACAGGGGCGAGGGAGACCCAGTACTTC
.,TRBV30,.,TRBJ2-2,CAWSVNPGATGELFF,TGTGCCTGGAGTGTAAACCCTGGGGCCACCGGGGAGCTGTTTTTT
.,TRBV6-4,.,TRBJ1-6,CASSDGGNNSPLHF,TGTGCCAGCAGTGACGGAGGAAATAATTCACCCCTCCACTTT
.,TRBV7-8,TRBD1,TRBJ2-1,CASAGGEYNEQFF,TGTGCCTCTGCAGGGGGCGAATACAATGAGCAGTTCTTC
.,TRBV6-5,TRBD1,TRBJ2-5,CASRSRDSLQETQYF,TGTGCCAGCCGGTCTCGGGACAGCCTCCAAGAGACCCAGTACTTC
.,TRBV28,.,TRBJ2-2,CASSLVAGAKSGELFF,TGTGCCAGCAGTTTGGTGGCAGGGGCCAAGAGTGGGGAGCTGTTTTTT
.,TRBV12-5,TRBD2,TRBJ2-7,CASGLTTGTSGYEQYF,TGTGCTAGTGGTTTGACCACCGGGACTAGCGGCTACGAGCAGTACTTC